The TCR beta chain described here comes from a study of CD8+ T cells in alopecia areata. CD4+ and CD8+ T cells were sorted from PBMCs stained for CD3, CD4 and CD8. The V gene lost 1 base and the J gene lost 12 bases, with 16 bases spanning the gap. CDR3 length: 15 residues. Germline V gene sequence: CDR1 MNHNY, CDR2 SVGAGI (reference sequence). Extracted RNA was reverse transcribed into cDNA, the sequencing template. TCRdb's table, derived via immunoSEQ multiplex PCR, lists solely in-frame clones and lacks some. This sample has about 250,000 clones, with 67% found just once. Sequencing was performed on CD4+ T cells sorted from blood, taken at week 0. The origin of this receptor is a human donor with alopecia areata. The J gene is TRBJ1-6, the V gene TRBV6-6; a possible D gene is TRBD1 (5 bases). CDR3: CASSYFAQRGLPLHF. The DNA of the CDR3 is TGTGCCAGCAGTTACTTTGCTCAAAGGGGACTACCCCTCCACTTT.